This TCR beta chain was retrieved from a study of siplizumab effects on memory and regulatory T cells. CDR1 is MNHEY and CDR2 is SVGAGI in the germline V gene. This CDR3 is 12 amino acids long. V lost 9 bases, J lost 4 bases, and 13 bases lay in between. Generated by immunoSEQ multiplex PCR, the TCRdb table keeps only in-frame clones and is missing some. The sample carries 50,000 to 70,000 clones, around 96% recorded once. This chain joins TRBV6-5 and TRBJ2-7; tentatively, D is TRBD1 or TRBD2 (5 bases each). This TCR was sampled from a human donor in good health. Source material: naive CD8+ T cells sorted from blood. The DNA for the CDR3 is TGTGCCAGGAGGGACGGGTGTTACGAGCAGTACTTC. Its protein is CARRDGCYEQYF.